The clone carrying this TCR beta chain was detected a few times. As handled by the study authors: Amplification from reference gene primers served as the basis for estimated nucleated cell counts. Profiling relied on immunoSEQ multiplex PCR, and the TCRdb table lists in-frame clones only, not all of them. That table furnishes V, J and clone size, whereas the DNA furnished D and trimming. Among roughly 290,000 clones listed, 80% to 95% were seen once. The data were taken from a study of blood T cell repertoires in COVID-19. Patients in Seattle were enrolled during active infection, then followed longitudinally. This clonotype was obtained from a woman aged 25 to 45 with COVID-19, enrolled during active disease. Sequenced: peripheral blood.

The CDR3: CASSEDQGETQYF. The DNA for the CDR3 is TGTGCCAGCAGTGAAGACCAGGGGGAGACCCAGTACTTC. The chain has TRBV6-1 and TRBJ2-5; a weak D match, TRBD1 (6 bases). V was cut by 1 base and J by 5 bases, with 8 bases left in between. Germline V lookup: CDR1 MNHNS, CDR2 SASEGT. This CDR3 is built from 13 residues.